This T cell receptor beta chain was profiled in a study of CD8+ T cells in alopecia areata. General observations from the study: Higher clonality and more expanded CD8+ clones appeared in lesional than normal scalp. Sequenced scalp T cells also include alphabeta T cells resident in normal skin. In patients, TCRs were shared less clearly than in mice, and HLA may possibly be involved.

cDNA serving as the sequencing template came from extracted, reverse transcribed RNA. Method: immunoSEQ multiplex PCR; TCRdb's copy keeps in-frame clones and lacks some. The repertoire holds 150,000 to 200,000 clones, with 55% as singletons. Turning to this clone: What it binds is not known.

The CDR3 is made up of 12 amino acids. Germline CDR1 reads GTSNPN; CDR2 reads SVGIG (reference sequence). The sequenced sample was CD4+ T cells sorted from blood. This receptor was obtained from a human donor in good health. This chain joins TRBV30 and TRBJ1-2; D might be TRBD1 (5 bases). The CDR3 DNA reads TGTGCTACCAGTCAGGGTTTCTATGGCTACACCTTC. Protein: CATSQGFYGYTF.